The 7 T cell receptor beta chains in this list originate from one sample, sequenced in a study of T cell changes during pregnancy in multiple sclerosis. TCRdb keeps only in-frame clones here, not all; method: immunoSEQ multiplex PCR. The data contain under 70,000 clones, about 90% of them seen just once; the ten biggest clones take up 0.7% to 0.8%. The sequences come from CD4+ T cells from peripheral blood mononuclear cells, collected in the first trimester of pregnancy. These receptors were obtained from a female donor with multiple sclerosis, enrolled in a pregnancy study.

The chain is built from TRBV6-5 and TRBJ2-3; maybe TRBD2 (6 bases). V was cut by 5 bases and J by 2 bases, with 11 bases left in between. The CDR3 covers 14 residues. Germline V gene data show CDR1 as MNHEY and CDR2 as SVGAGI. CDR3 in amino acids: CASSRGLDTDTQYF. Written as DNA, the CDR3 is TGTGCCAGCAGTAGGGGACTTGACACAGATACGCAGTATTTT.

The chain carries TRBV9 and TRBJ1-1; the D gene is possibly TRBD1 (5 bases). V lost 0 bases and J 5 bases, leaving 14 bases between the germline ends. This CDR3 has 15 amino acids. CDR1 SGDLS and CDR2 YYNGEE come from the germline V gene. The CDR3 sequence: CASSVGGGFGTEAFF. The CDR3 DNA reads as TGTGCCAGCAGCGTAGGGGGGGGGTTTGGGACTGAAGCTTTCTTT.

CDR3 protein: CASSLEALAVPNEQFF. CDR3 nucleotide sequence: TGTGCCAGCAGCTTAGAGGCACTAGCGGTACCCAATGAGCAGTTCTTC. The chain joins TRBV11-3 to TRBJ2-1; TRBD2 aligns across 8 bases. The length of the CDR3 is 16 residues. V shed 0 bases, J shed 6 bases, and the junction held 7 bases outside the gene matches. CDR1 is SGHNT, CDR2 YENEEA, per germline.

This sequence joins TRBV14 and TRBJ2-5, with 12 bases matching TRBD2. J gave up 6 bases and V 4 bases, and 6 bases lay outside the gene matches. Germline V gene lookup returns CDR1 SGHDN and CDR2 FVKESK. There are 15 residues in the CDR3. DNA for the CDR3: TGTGCCAGCAGCCGCACTCTAGCGGGGGGGCAGACCCAGTACTTC. Protein: CASSRTLAGGQTQYF.

The chain is built from TRBV7-8 and TRBJ2-6, with TRBD1 matching 7 bases. The junction had 5 bases not matched to a gene; V was cut back by 5 bases and J by 7 bases. CDR3 length: 14 amino acids. Per the germline V gene, CDR1 is SGHVS and CDR2 is FQNEAQ. The CDR3 nucleotides read TGTGCCAGCAGCCAGGGGGTTTCCGCCAACGTCCTGACTTTC. Its protein is CASSQGVSANVLTF.

The rearrangement links TRBV7-2 to TRBJ1-5; the D gene is possibly TRBD1 (5 bases). Looked up from germline, CDR1 is SGHTA and CDR2 is FQGNSA. V gave up 3 bases and J gave up 6 bases, with 9 bases separating them. The CDR3 runs 13 residues. CDR3 protein: CASSFSRVQPQHF. The CDR3 DNA sequence: TGTGCCAGCAGCTTCTCCAGGGTTCAGCCCCAGCATTTT. Full variable domain (rest looked up from reference TRBV7-2 and TRBJ1-5): GAGVSQSPSNKVTEKGKDVELRCDPISGHTALYWYRQSLGQGLEFLIYFQGNSAPDKSGLPSDRFSAERTGGSVSTLTIQRTQQEDSAVYLCASSFSRVQPQHFGDGTRLSIL.

The chain recombines TRBV7-8 with TRBJ2-5; 7 positions match TRBD1. Losses at the gene ends were 2 bases for V and 5 bases for J; bases not matched to a gene: 5. Germline V gene sequence: CDR1 SGHVS, CDR2 FQNEAQ. The CDR3 is made up of 14 amino acids. The CDR3 sequence: CASSLRGRGETQYF. The CDR3 DNA follows: TGTGCCAGCAGCTTAAGGGGGCGCGGGGAGACCCAGTACTTC. Variable domain in full (rest from reference TRBV7-8 and TRBJ2-5): GAGVSQSPRYKVAKRGQDVALRCDPISGHVSLFWYQQALGQGPEFLTYFQNEAQLDKSGLPSDRFFAERPEGSVSTLKIQRTQQEDSAVYLCASSLRGRGETQYFGPGTRLLVL.